Following are 17 T cell receptor beta chains from one sample sequenced in a study of blood T cell repertoires in COVID-19. Using immunoSEQ multiplex PCR, the repertoire was profiled, and TCRdb retains in-frame clones only, with some absent. The table records about 73,000 clones, roughly three quarters of them present only once. The specimen sequenced was peripheral blood. The receptors originated from a man aged 65 to 79 with COVID-19, enrolled during active disease.

The chain joins TRBV4-2 to TRBJ1-1; D gene ambiguous. The V gene's germline CDR1 is LGHNA and CDR2 YNFKEQ. CDR3 length: 13 amino acids. With 0 bases removed from V and 3 bases from J, the gap between germline ends came to 5 bases. CDR3 sequence: CASSQEFDTEAFF. Here the CDR3 DNA reads TGTGCCAGCAGCCAAGAATTCGACACTGAAGCTTTCTTT.

The genes are TRBV10-1 and TRBJ2-2; possibly TRBD1 for D (5 bases). V was shortened by 2 bases and J by 6 bases, with 10 bases between the two germline ends. The CDR3 has 14 amino acids. Germline-derived CDR1 and CDR2 are WNHNN and SYGVQD (reference sequence). The DNA for the CDR3 is TGCGCCAGCAGTGAGGACGGACACCCCGGGGAGCTGTTTTTT. It yields the protein CASSEDGHPGELFF.

The V gene is TRBV6-6, the J gene TRBJ1-2; TRBD1 agrees at 7 bases. The CDR3 extends over 16 amino acids. The germline gives CDR1 MNHNY, CDR2 SVGAGI (reference sequence). V lost 2 bases to trimming and J lost 9 bases; unmatched junction nucleotides: 15. The DNA for the CDR3 is TGTGCCAGCAGTTACGGTACAGGGGTCCGACCTACAAGCTACACCTTC. Protein: CASSYGTGVRPTSYTF.

The chain is built from TRBV10-3 and TRBJ1-5, with D tentatively TRBD1 (6 bases). The CDR3 sequence is 14 residues long. Germline V gene sequence: CDR1 ENHRY, CDR2 SYGVKD. Trimming took 6 bases from V and 0 from J, leaving 9 bases between them. The CDR3: CAIRDSRSNQPQHF. In DNA form, the CDR3 reads TGTGCCATCAGGGACAGTCGTAGCAATCAGCCCCAGCATTTT.

The chain links TRBV3-1 (or the pseudogene TRBV3-2) to TRBJ1-4; TRBD1 might be the D (6 bases). V lost 4 bases, J lost 8 bases, and 11 bases lay in between. Germline lookup yields CDR1 LGHDT and CDR2 YNNKEL (reference sequence). The CDR3 is 13 residues long. DNA of the CDR3: TGTGCCAGCAGCCTACAGGGCGGGGAAAAACTGTTTTTT. Its protein product is CASSLQGGEKLFF.

The V and J genes are TRBV28 and TRBJ2-1, with TRBD2 matching over 14 bases. The CDR3 contains 19 residues. Germline V lookup: CDR1 MDHEN, CDR2 SYDVKM. J was trimmed by 0 bases and V by 4 bases; bases with no gene match: 8. The CDR3 spells CASSSLTSGRGGSYNEQFF. CDR3 in DNA: TGTGCCAGCAGTTCCCTGACTAGCGGGAGGGGGGGCTCCTACAATGAGCAGTTCTTC.

The gene calls are TRBV28 and TRBJ1-2, with D tentatively TRBD1 (5 bases). Germline CDR1 MDHEN, CDR2 SYDVKM. CDR3 length equals 12 residues. V was pared by 2 bases and J by 4 bases, with 5 bases between. This CDR3 is CASSLTGYGYTF. The CDR3 DNA follows: TGTGCCAGCAGTTTAACAGGCTATGGCTACACCTTC.

The CDR3: CASSRPGLYTGELFF. The CDR3 DNA sequence: TGTGCCAGCAGTCGTCCGGGACTGTACACCGGGGAGCTGTTTTTT. The chain couples TRBV7-2 to TRBJ2-2, with D maybe TRBD2 (6 bases). The CDR3 loop spans 15 amino acids. Trimming took off 6 bases at V and 3 bases at J, with 14 bases between the two ends. Germline V gene sequence: CDR1 SGHTA, CDR2 FQGNSA.

CDR3 amino acids: CASSQQLAGVGEQFF. In DNA, the CDR3 is TGTGCCAGCAGCCAACAACTAGCGGGAGTCGGTGAGCAGTTCTTC. The chain carries TRBV3-1 (or the pseudogene TRBV3-2) and TRBJ2-1, with TRBD2 matching 11 bases. CDR1 and CDR2 (germline): LGHDT, YNNKEL (reference sequence). The CDR3 extends over 15 amino acids. V lost 2 bases, J lost 9 bases, and 6 bases stayed unmatched.

This chain links TRBV11-2 with TRBJ2-7, with D possibly TRBD1 on 5 matching bases. The CDR3 sequence is 16 residues long. V was clipped by 1 base and J by 3 bases, with 16 bases between them. Germline CDR1 SGHAT, CDR2 FQNNGV. CDR3 bases: TGTGCCAGCAGCTTAGGGGCAGGGTTTTTATACTACGAGCAGTACTTC. Translated: CASSLGAGFLYYEQYF.

This clone was seen a few times. The rearrangement joins TRBV6-5 to TRBJ2-1, with 10 bases identical to TRBD2. This CDR3 is 14 amino acids long. V was clipped by 10 bases and J by 5 bases; unmatched bases: 8. The germline V gene encodes CDR1 MNHEY and CDR2 SVGAGI. The CDR3 DNA sequence: TGTGCCACTACCCGAGCGGGAGGGGACAATGAGCAGTTCTTC. The encoded protein is CATTRAGGDNEQFF.

The V call is TRBV28, the J call TRBJ1-2, with TRBD1 identical over 7 bases. The CDR3 runs 15 residues. The germline V gene encodes CDR1 MDHEN and CDR2 SYDVKM. V gave up 4 bases and J gave up 13 bases; unmatched junction bases: 18. The CDR3 reads CASSSAGGQSSGLTF. The CDR3 region has the DNA TGTGCCAGCAGTTCCGCAGGGGGACAGTCCTCAGGGCTCACCTTC.

Regarding this clone: This specimen includes other DNA sequences encoding the same CDR3. The chain combines TRBV3-1 (or the pseudogene TRBV3-2) with TRBJ1-1; 7 bases match TRBD1. V lost 4 bases to trimming and J lost 1 base; unmatched junction nucleotides: 3. CDR1 and CDR2 from the germline V gene are LGHDT and YNNKEL (reference sequence). The CDR3 is 14 residues long. CDR3 sequence reads: CASSRGTANTEAFF. In DNA, the CDR3 is TGTGCCAGCAGCCGCGGGACAGCGAACACTGAAGCTTTCTTT.

By share, this clone counts as medium-sized. The gene calls are TRBV5-1 and TRBJ2-7; 10 nucleotides match TRBD2. V shed 5 bases and J 4 bases; nucleotides not matched to a gene: 6. Germline V CDR1 and CDR2: SGHRS, YFSETQ. This CDR3 has 14 residues. CDR3 nucleotides: TGCGCCAGCAGACCCTCTAGCGGGAGTTACGAGCAGTACTTC. It translates to CASRPSSGSYEQYF.

V gene TRBV7-9 combines with J gene TRBJ2-1; 9 bases are shared with TRBD1. Germline CDR1 reads SEHNR; CDR2 reads FQNEAQ (reference sequence). V was pared by 3 bases and J by 13 bases, with 10 bases of the junction left unmatched. The CDR3 runs to 14 residues. The CDR3, as DNA: TGTGCCAGCAGCTTTAGGGACAGGGAGGGGGAACAGTTCTTC. Translated, it gives CASSFRDREGEQFF.

The chain couples TRBV19 to TRBJ1-1; no clear D gene. The CDR3 runs to 13 residues. Germline CDR1 LNHDA, CDR2 SQIVND (reference sequence). Trimming left V 3 bases short and J 1 base short, with 6 bases between. The CDR3 here is CASSITGNTEAFF. For the CDR3, the DNA is TGTGCCAGTAGTATCACGGGGAACACTGAAGCTTTCTTT.

J is TRBJ2-7 and V is TRBV11-2; D possibly corresponds to TRBD1 (6 bases). Trimming stripped 1 base from V and 3 bases from J, with 16 bases between. The CDR3 spans 16 residues. Looked up from germline, CDR1 is SGHAT and CDR2 is FQNNGV. The CDR3 region has the DNA TGTGCCAGCAGCTTAGCGGTTGGGGGCGCGATCTACGAGCAGTACTTC. Amino acid sequence: CASSLAVGGAIYEQYF.